The source of this T cell receptor beta chain is a study of T cell clones after liver transplantation. Study overall: TCRbeta sequencing after a pre-transplant mixed lymphocyte reaction identified graft-donor-reactive clones, later tracked in post-transplant blood. Blood was drawn pre-transplant, before withdrawal, and after full or failed withdrawal. Broader study findings: Post-transplant, graft-donor-reactive CD4 TCRbeta sequences in blood dropped significantly in most of the 8 subjects.

This clone came up once. As yet, its antigen is unknown. Some clones are missing from TCRdb's copy, which holds only in-frame ones; the method was immunoSEQ multiplex PCR. The profile shows 20,000 to 25,000 clones, about 77% of them singletons. Germline CDR1 reads SGHNT; CDR2 reads YYREEE (reference sequence). The CDR3 sequence is 15 residues long. Trimming took off 0 bases at V and 5 bases at J, with 15 bases between the two ends. The starting material was CD8+ T cells from blood, obtained less than 70 months after liver transplant. The chain combines TRBV5-4 with TRBJ2-7, with D possibly being TRBD1 or TRBD2 (5 bases each). The source is a human patient who received a liver transplant. A share of the T cells may be of graft donor origin. CDR3 sequence: CASSLAGPLGHEQYF. The CDR3 region has the DNA TGTGCCAGCAGCTTGGCGGGGCCCCTAGGCCACGAGCAGTACTTC. The whole variable domain, remainder taken from reference TRBV5-4 and TRBJ2-7, is ETGVTQSPTHLIKTRGQQVTLRCSSQSGHNTVSWYQQALGQGPQFIFQYYREEENGRGNFPPRFSGLQFPNYSSELNVNALELDDSALYLCASSLAGPLGHEQYFGPGTRLTVT.